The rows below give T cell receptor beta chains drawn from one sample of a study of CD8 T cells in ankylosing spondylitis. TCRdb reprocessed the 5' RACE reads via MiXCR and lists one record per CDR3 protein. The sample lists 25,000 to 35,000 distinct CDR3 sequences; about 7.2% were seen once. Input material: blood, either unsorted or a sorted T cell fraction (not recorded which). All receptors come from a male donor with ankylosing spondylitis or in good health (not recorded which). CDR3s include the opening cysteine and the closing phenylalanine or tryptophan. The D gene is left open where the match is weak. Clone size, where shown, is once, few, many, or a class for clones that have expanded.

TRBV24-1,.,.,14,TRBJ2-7,CATSDPTASYEQYF,TGTGCCACCAGTGACCCAACAGCCTCCTACGAGCAGTACTTC
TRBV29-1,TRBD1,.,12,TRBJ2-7,CSVITGGYEQYF,TGCAGCGTTATTACAGGGGGCTACGAGCAGTACTTC
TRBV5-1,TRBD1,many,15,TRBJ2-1,CASRTGTDNYNEQFF,TGCGCCAGCAGGACCGGGACAGATAACTACAATGAGCAGTTCTTC
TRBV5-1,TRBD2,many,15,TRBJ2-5,CASTLAGGFQETQYF,TGCGCCAGCACTCTAGCGGGAGGGTTCCAAGAGACCCAGTACTTC
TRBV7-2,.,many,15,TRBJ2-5,CASSSQTSPQETQYF,TGTGCCAGCAGCTCCCAGACTAGTCCCCAAGAGACCCAGTACTTC
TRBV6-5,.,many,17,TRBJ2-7,CASSTLRQDLSSYEQYF,TGTGCCAGCAGCACATTGCGACAGGACCTTAGCTCCTACGAGCAGTACTTC
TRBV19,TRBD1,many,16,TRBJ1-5,CASSNRDRGRSQPQHF,TGTGCCAGTAGTAACCGTGACAGGGGCCGGAGTCAGCCCCAGCATTTT
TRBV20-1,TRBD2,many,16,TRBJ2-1,CSARDRTGGSYNEQFF,TGCAGTGCTAGAGATCGAACGGGAGGCTCCTACAATGAGCAGTTCTTC
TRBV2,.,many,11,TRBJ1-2,CASSEYYGYTF,TGTGCCAGCAGTGAATACTATGGCTACACCTTC
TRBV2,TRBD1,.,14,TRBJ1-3,CASSSDRAGNTIYF,TGTGCCAGCAGTTCGGACAGGGCTGGAAACACCATATATTTT
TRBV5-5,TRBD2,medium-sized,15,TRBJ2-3,CASCGLAGGICTQYF,TGTGCCAGCTGTGGACTAGCGGGAGGAATTTGTACGCAGTATTTT
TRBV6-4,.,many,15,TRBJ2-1,CASSPGGTSYNEQFF,TGTGCCAGCAGCCCAGGGGGGACCTCCTACAATGAGCAGTTCTTC
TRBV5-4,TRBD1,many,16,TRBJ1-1,CASSSDPGGRGTEAFF,TGTGCCAGCAGCTCTGATCCAGGGGGTCGGGGCACTGAAGCTTTCTTT
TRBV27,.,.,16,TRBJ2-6,CASTRTLGVGANVLTF,TGTGCCAGCACCCGGACTCTCGGGGTTGGGGCCAACGTCCTGACTTTC
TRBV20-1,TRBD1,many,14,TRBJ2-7,CSASRTGSMYEQYF,TGCAGTGCTAGTCGGACAGGGTCTATGTACGAGCAGTACTTC
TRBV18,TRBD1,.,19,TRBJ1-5,CASSPIPTGGFFGNQPQHF,TGTGCCAGCTCACCAATCCCGACAGGGGGTTTTTTTGGCAATCAGCCCCAGCATTTT
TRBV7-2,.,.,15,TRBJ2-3,CASSGYLTGTDTQYF,TGTGCCAGCAGCGGATACTTGACTGGCACAGATACGCAGTATTTT
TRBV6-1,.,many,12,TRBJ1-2,CASRGDGYGYTF,TGTGCCAGCAGGGGGGACGGTTATGGCTACACCTTC